This TCR beta chain was recovered during a study of vaccination effects on CD4 cells after COVID-19. On this clone: The antigen remains unidentified.

After expansion with viral peptide pools in the ViraFEST assay, antigen-specific CD4+ T cells were sequenced. Cultured cells yielded isolated CD4+ T cells after 10 days. Wells containing over 1.5 million PBMC each were cultured with around 10 IU/ml IL-2 and about 10 ug/ml peptides. Replacing half the medium with IL-2 medium was done on days 3 and 7. CDR1 and CDR2 (germline): MNHNY, SVGAGI (reference sequence). The CDR3 is 14 residues long. The germline V and J ends were trimmed by 2 bases and 7 bases, with 14 bases remaining between them. Method: immunoSEQ multiplex PCR; TCRdb's copy keeps in-frame clones and lacks some. The sample shows approximately 82,000 clones, around four fifths of them seen only once. Study observations and caveats: The study found that only 1 of 255 vaccine-induced clones from healthy vaccinees cross-reacted with common cold coronaviruses.

The chain carries TRBV6-6 and TRBJ1-2; TRBD1 might be the D (6 bases). This TCR came from a human donor who received a COVID-19 vaccine. The input for sequencing was CD4+ T cells from PBMCs cultured with HCoV-229E spike peptides, taken before COVID-19 vaccination. DNA for the CDR3: TGTGCCAGCAGTTACGGGGGCGCGAATTCTGGCTACACCTTC. It is translated as CASSYGGANSGYTF.